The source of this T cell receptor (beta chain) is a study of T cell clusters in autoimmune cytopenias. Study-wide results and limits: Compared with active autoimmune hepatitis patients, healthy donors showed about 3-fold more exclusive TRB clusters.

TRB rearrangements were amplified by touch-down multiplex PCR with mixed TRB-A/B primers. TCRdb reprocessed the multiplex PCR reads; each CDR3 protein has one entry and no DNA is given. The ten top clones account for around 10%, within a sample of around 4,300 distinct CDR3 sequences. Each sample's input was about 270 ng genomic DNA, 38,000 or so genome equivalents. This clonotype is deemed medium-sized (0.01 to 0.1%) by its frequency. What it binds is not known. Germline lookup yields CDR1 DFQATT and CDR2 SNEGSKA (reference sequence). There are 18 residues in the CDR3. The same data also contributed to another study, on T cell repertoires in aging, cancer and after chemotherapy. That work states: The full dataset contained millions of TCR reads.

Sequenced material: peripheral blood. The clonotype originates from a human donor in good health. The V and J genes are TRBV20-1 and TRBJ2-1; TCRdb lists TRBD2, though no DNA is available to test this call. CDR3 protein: CSAIPLEGTSGTYNEQFF.